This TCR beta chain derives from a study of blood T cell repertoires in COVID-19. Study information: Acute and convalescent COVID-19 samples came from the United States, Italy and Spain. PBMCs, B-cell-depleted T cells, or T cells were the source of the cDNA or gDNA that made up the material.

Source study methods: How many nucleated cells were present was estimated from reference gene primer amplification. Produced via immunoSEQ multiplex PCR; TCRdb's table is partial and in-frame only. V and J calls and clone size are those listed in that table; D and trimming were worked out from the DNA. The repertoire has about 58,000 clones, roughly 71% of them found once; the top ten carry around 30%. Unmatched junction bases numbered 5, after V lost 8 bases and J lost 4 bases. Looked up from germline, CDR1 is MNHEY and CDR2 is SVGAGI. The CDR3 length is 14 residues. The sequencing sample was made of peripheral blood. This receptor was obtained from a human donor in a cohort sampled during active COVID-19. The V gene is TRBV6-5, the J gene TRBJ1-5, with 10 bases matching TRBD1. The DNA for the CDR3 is TGTGCCAGCGCACCGGGACAGGGGAATCAGCCCCAGCATTTT. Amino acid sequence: CASAPGQGNQPQHF.